This TCR beta chain comes out of a study of control samples from healthy donors and cancer patients. Trimming cost V 5 bases and J 2 bases; bases outside gene matches: 8. The CDR3 has 16 amino acids. CDR1 and CDR2 (germline): SEHNR, FQNEAQ (reference sequence). The assay was immunoSEQ multiplex PCR, and TCRdb's table has in-frame clones only and misses some. The sample consists of around 130,000 clones, nearly 90% of them appearing once. The sequenced material came from PBMCs. The J gene is TRBJ2-3, the V gene TRBV7-9; 9 bases are a match to TRBD1. This clonotype was obtained from a man aged 50 to 59 with head and neck cancer. The CDR3 coding sequence is TGTGCCAGCAGCCATTGGTACAGGGGGCACACAGATACGCAGTATTTT. Amino acid sequence: CASSHWYRGHTDTQYF.